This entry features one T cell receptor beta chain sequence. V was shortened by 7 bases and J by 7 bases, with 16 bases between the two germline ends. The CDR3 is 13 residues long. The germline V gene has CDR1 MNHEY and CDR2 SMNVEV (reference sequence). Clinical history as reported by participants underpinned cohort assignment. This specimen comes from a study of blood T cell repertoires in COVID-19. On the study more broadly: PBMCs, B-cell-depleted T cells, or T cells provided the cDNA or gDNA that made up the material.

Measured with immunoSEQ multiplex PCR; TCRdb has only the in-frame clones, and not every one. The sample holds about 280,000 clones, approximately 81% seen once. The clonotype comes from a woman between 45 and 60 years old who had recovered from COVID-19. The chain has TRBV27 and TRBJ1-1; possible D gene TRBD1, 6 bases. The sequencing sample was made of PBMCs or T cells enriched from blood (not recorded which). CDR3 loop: CASMSRGPNEAFF. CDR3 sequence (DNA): TGTGCCAGCATGAGCAGGGGCCCCAATGAAGCTTTCTTT.